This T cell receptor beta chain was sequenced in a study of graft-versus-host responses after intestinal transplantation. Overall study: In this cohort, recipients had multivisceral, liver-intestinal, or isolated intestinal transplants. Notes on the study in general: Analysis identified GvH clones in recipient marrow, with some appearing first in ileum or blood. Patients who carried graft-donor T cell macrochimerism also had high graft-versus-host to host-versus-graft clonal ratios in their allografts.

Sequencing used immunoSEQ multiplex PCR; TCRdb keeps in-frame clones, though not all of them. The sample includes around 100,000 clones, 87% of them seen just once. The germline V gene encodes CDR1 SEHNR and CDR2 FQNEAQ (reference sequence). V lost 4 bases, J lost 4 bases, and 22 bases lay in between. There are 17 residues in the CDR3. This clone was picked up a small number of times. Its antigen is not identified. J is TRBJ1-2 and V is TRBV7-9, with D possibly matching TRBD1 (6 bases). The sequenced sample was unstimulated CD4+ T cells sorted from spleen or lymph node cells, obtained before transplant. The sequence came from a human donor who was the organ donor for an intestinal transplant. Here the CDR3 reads CASSSRDTPRRAYGYTF. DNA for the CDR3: TGTGCCAGCAGCTCCCGGGACACCCCAAGGAGGGCCTATGGCTACACCTTC. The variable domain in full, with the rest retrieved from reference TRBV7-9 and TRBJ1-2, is DTGVSQNPRHKITKRGQNVTFRCDPISEHNRLYWYRQTLGQGPEFLTYFQNEAQLEKSRLLSDRFSAERPKGSFSTLEIQRTEQGDSAMYLCASSSRDTPRRAYGYTFGSGTRLTVV.